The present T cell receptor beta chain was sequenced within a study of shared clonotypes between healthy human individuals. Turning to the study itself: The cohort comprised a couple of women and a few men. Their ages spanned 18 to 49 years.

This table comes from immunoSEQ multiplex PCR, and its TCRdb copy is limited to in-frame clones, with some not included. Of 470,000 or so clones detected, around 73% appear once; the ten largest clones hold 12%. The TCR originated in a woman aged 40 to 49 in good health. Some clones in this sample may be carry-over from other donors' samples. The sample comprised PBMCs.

The CDR3 loop is CASSIDSGLAGGFYYNEQFF. CDR3 in DNA: TGTGCCAGTAGTATAGACTCCGGACTAGCGGGAGGCTTCTACTACAATGAGCAGTTCTTC. This chain connects TRBV19 to TRBJ2-1; 14 nucleotides agree with TRBD2. This CDR3 region has 20 residues. J gave up 3 bases and V 0 bases, and 10 bases lay outside the gene matches. Germline values: CDR1 LNHDA, CDR2 SQIVND (reference sequence). The full variable domain, with the rest looked up from reference TRBV19 and TRBJ2-1, is DGGITQSPKYLFRKEGQNVTLSCEQNLNHDAMYWYRQDPGQGLRLIYYSQIVNDFQKGDIAEGYSVSREKKESFPLTVTSAQKNPTAFYLCASSIDSGLAGGFYYNEQFFGPGTRLTVL.